The present entry profiles one TCR beta chain with its context. What it recognizes is unknown. The CDR3 loop spans 13 amino acids. Per the germline V gene, CDR1 is MNHEY and CDR2 is SVGAGI. Between the trimmed V and J ends, which lost 11 bases and 5 bases, there was a span of 17 bases. This specimen comes from a study of Ad26.COV2.S vaccination and SARS-CoV-2 variants. Study background: Trial arm assignment for the donor was COV1001 Ad26.COV2.S. By the intramuscular route, Ad26.COV2.S was given once, or twice 56 days apart. The study's findings and limits: Reported findings describe substantial breadth in spike-specific CD8+ and CD4+ T cell responses following vaccination.

The data were produced by immunoSEQ multiplex PCR, yet TCRdb's version contains in-frame clones alone and is incomplete. Here the sample spans about 400,000 clones, over 75% being singletons. Treatment reported: some 20 received Ad26.COV2.S at low or high dose, single or two shots; 5 received placebo; per-sample allocation not given. Material that was analyzed had been drawn on day 63 after the first vaccine or placebo injection. An 18-55-year-old adult in Boston served as donor. This clonotype was sampled from a person aged 18-60 years who received the Ad26.COV2.S COVID-19 vaccine or a placebo. Here the sequenced sample was peripheral blood, taken in a trial of Ad26.COV2.S vaccine versus placebo. This chain joins TRBV6-5 and TRBJ2-3, with D tentatively TRBD1 (6 bases). This CDR3 reads CAASTGGIDTQYF. The CDR3 DNA reads as TGTGCCGCCAGCACTGGGGGCATAGATACGCAGTATTTT.